The 4 T cell receptor beta chains below come from one sample, sequenced in a study of cytomegalovirus exposure and HLA in healthy donors. Measured with immunoSEQ multiplex PCR; TCRdb has only the in-frame clones, and not every one. This sample has hundreds of thousands of clones, with 86% found just once. The sequenced sample was PBMCs. The receptors derive from a woman younger than 35 in good health and CMV-seronegative.

This sequence joins TRBV2 and TRBJ1-1; no reliable D call. Per germline, CDR1 SNHLY and CDR2 FYNNEI. This CDR3 has 14 residues. With 8 bases removed from V and 7 bases from J, the gap between germline ends came to 20 bases. The CDR3 sequence: CASERSGIEVEAFF. The DNA for the CDR3 is TGTGCCAGCGAAAGATCCGGGATTGAAGTTGAAGCTTTCTTT.

The gene calls are TRBV4-2 and TRBJ2-7; 10 nucleotides line up with TRBD1. Germline trimming cut 6 bases from V and 5 bases from J; bases unmatched to any gene: 10. Per germline, CDR1 LGHNA and CDR2 YNFKEQ. The length of the CDR3 is 15 residues. This CDR3 reads CASSDRDRGNHEQYF. In nucleotides, the CDR3 is TGTGCCAGCAGTGACCGGGACAGGGGAAACCACGAGCAGTACTTC.

The chain has TRBV9 and TRBJ2-7; possible D gene TRBD2, 6 bases. Trimming took off 0 bases at V and 4 bases at J, with 14 bases between the two ends. Germline values: CDR1 SGDLS, CDR2 YYNGEE. The CDR3 runs 15 residues. CDR3 amino acids: CASSVAPREWYEQYF. In DNA, the CDR3 is TGTGCCAGCAGCGTAGCCCCCCGGGAGTGGTACGAGCAGTACTTC.

This rearrangement joins TRBV4-1 to TRBJ2-3, with D possibly matching TRBD1 (6 bases). The V and J ends lost 0 bases and 0 bases respectively, with 19 bases between them. The CDR3 contains 19 residues. Germline values: CDR1 MGHRA, CDR2 YSYEKL. This CDR3 is CASSQEGRGRTDSTDTQYF. CDR3 DNA sequence: TGCGCCAGCAGCCAAGAAGGCCGGGGAAGGACAGATAGCACAGATACGCAGTATTTT.